Listed below are T cell receptor beta chains from one sample, sequenced in a study of blood T cell repertoires in COVID-19. Some clones are missing from TCRdb's copy, which holds only in-frame ones; the method was immunoSEQ multiplex PCR. Altogether 300,000 or so clones are present, around 90% being singletons, with the ten largest covering roughly 3.3%. The sample was peripheral blood. Source of these receptors: a woman aged 40 to 50 with acute or convalescent COVID-19. CDR3s include the opening cysteine and the closing phenylalanine or tryptophan.

CDR3aa: CASSTPGQGHTDTQYF
j_gene: TRBJ2-3
v_gene: TRBV5-4

CDR3aa: CASSLDPRSGGAQETQYF
j_gene: TRBJ2-5
v_gene: TRBV7-8

CDR3aa: CASSLAGYNEQFF
j_gene: TRBJ2-1
v_gene: TRBV18

CDR3aa: CASSIKGTGGFSSYNSPLHF
j_gene: TRBJ1-6
v_gene: TRBV19

CDR3aa: CASSLGGSGETQYF
j_gene: TRBJ2-5
v_gene: TRBV7-8

CDR3aa: CASSVGQGVRGYTF
j_gene: TRBJ1-2
v_gene: TRBV2

CDR3aa: CSVERVRGQGGYGYTF
j_gene: TRBJ1-2
v_gene: TRBV29-1

CDR3aa: CASSPRDRGINTGELFF
j_gene: TRBJ2-2
v_gene: TRBV6-6

CDR3aa: CASRAGTGGEKLFF
j_gene: TRBJ1-4
v_gene: TRBV2

CDR3aa: CASGPLGLGQDTQYF
j_gene: TRBJ2-3
v_gene: TRBV12-5

CDR3aa: CASSITGNYGYTF
j_gene: TRBJ1-2
v_gene: TRBV21-1

CDR3aa: CASSQGGGSAQYF
j_gene: TRBJ2-3
v_gene: TRBV3-1/TRBV3-2

CDR3aa: CASSVDQFRGYTF
j_gene: TRBJ1-2
v_gene: TRBV9

CDR3aa: CASSQQGGSSGDTISTDTQYF
j_gene: TRBJ2-3
v_gene: TRBV2

CDR3aa: CASSPSGGDGYTF
j_gene: TRBJ1-2
v_gene: TRBV6-5

CDR3aa: CASSSALAGGPSYNEQFF
j_gene: TRBJ2-1
v_gene: TRBV5-1

CDR3aa: CASSSLVTERGYTF
j_gene: TRBJ1-2
v_gene: TRBV5-1

CDR3aa: CASSPRRAGASYNSPLHF
j_gene: TRBJ1-6
v_gene: TRBV19

CDR3aa: CASSRTSGGVTDTQYF
j_gene: TRBJ2-3
v_gene: TRBV19

CDR3aa: CASSTGTSGGATDTQYF
j_gene: TRBJ2-3
v_gene: TRBV6-4

CDR3aa: CASSTQGRRITGELFF
j_gene: TRBJ2-2
v_gene: TRBV5-6

CDR3aa: CASSPASPEVTEAFF
j_gene: TRBJ1-1
v_gene: TRBV27

CDR3aa: CASSRGSGQPQHF
j_gene: TRBJ1-5
v_gene: TRBV2

CDR3aa: CASSVQGARYGYTF
j_gene: TRBJ1-2
v_gene: TRBV2

CDR3aa: CAISETATNTGELFF
j_gene: TRBJ2-2
v_gene: TRBV10-3

CDR3aa: CSVEGASVYGYTF
j_gene: TRBJ1-2
v_gene: TRBV29-1

CDR3aa: CAILWPSTDTQYF
j_gene: TRBJ2-3
v_gene: TRBV10-2

CDR3aa: CASSRTSGGGNTGELFF
j_gene: TRBJ2-2
v_gene: TRBV7-3

CDR3aa: CAWSVYLNTGELFF
j_gene: TRBJ2-2
v_gene: TRBV30

CDR3aa: CASGFQEGGYGYTF
j_gene: TRBJ1-2
v_gene: TRBV27

CDR3aa: CAWTTLNSPLHF
j_gene: TRBJ1-6
v_gene: TRBV30

CDR3aa: CASSRGRLGTQYF
j_gene: TRBJ2-3
v_gene: TRBV7-7

CDR3aa: CASSEALLDRGAFF
j_gene: TRBJ1-1
v_gene: TRBV6-1

CDR3aa: CASSGEAGVSDTQYF
j_gene: TRBJ2-3
v_gene: TRBV11-1

CDR3aa: CASSESRDYGYTF
j_gene: TRBJ1-2
v_gene: TRBV10-2

CDR3aa: CASSSSGLPFIEQFF
j_gene: TRBJ2-1
v_gene: TRBV11-2

CDR3aa: CASRHNDRVRPDGYTF
j_gene: TRBJ1-2
v_gene: TRBV5-1

CDR3aa: CASSSLDGADTQYF
j_gene: TRBJ2-3
v_gene: TRBV27

CDR3aa: CASSVNGRGASGYTF
j_gene: TRBJ1-2
v_gene: TRBV5-1

CDR3aa: CASSLARQGTGELFF
j_gene: TRBJ2-2
v_gene: TRBV5-1

CDR3aa: CASSPSVGGPPTEAFF
j_gene: TRBJ1-1
v_gene: TRBV27

CDR3aa: CASSVGIGRSAFF
j_gene: TRBJ1-1
v_gene: TRBV9

CDR3aa: CASSLLQGAQETQYF
j_gene: TRBJ2-5
v_gene: TRBV4-1

CDR3aa: CASRTRGVPNYGYTF
j_gene: TRBJ1-2
v_gene: TRBV6-5

CDR3aa: CASSSLPQPLGDTEAFF
j_gene: TRBJ1-1
v_gene: TRBV3-1/TRBV3-2

CDR3aa: CASSPRQGVKNIQYF
j_gene: TRBJ2-4
v_gene: TRBV7-6

CDR3aa: CASSPQVYSGNTIYF
j_gene: TRBJ1-3
v_gene: TRBV3-1/TRBV3-2

CDR3aa: CASSYQQGAVSGYTF
j_gene: TRBJ1-2
v_gene: TRBV27

CDR3aa: CAWSQGGYGYTF
j_gene: TRBJ1-2
v_gene: TRBV30

CDR3aa: CASSQDPGFESYGYTF
j_gene: TRBJ1-2
v_gene: TRBV4-1

CDR3aa: CASSSGQGAGGYTF
j_gene: TRBJ1-2
v_gene: TRBV6-5

CDR3aa: CASSSGGNSYNEQFF
j_gene: TRBJ2-1
v_gene: TRBV6-1

CDR3aa: CASSLVLGQGENTIYF
j_gene: TRBJ1-3
v_gene: TRBV7-8

CDR3aa: CASSQFTPTPAGGFYSNQPQHF
j_gene: TRBJ1-5
v_gene: TRBV23-1

CDR3aa: CAWGRGETQYF
j_gene: TRBJ2-5
v_gene: TRBV30

CDR3aa: CASSLDGGRGEAFF
j_gene: TRBJ1-1
v_gene: TRBV5-4

CDR3aa: CASSRRGRGTEAFF
j_gene: TRBJ1-1
v_gene: TRBV27

CDR3aa: CASSRTPTGGGYTF
j_gene: TRBJ1-2
v_gene: TRBV6-5

CDR3aa: CASSLRDRGSGNTIYF
j_gene: TRBJ1-3
v_gene: TRBV18